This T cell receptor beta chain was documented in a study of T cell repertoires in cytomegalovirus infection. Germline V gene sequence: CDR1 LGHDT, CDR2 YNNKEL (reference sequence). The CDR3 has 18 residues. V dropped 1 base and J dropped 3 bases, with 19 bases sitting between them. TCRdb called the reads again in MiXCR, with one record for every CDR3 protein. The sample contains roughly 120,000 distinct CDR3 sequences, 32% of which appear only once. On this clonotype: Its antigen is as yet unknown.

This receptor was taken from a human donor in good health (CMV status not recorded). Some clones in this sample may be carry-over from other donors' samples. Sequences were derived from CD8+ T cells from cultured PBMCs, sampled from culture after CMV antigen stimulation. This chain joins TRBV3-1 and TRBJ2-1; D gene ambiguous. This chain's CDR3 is CASSQVSYVVPFYNEQFF. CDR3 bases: TGTGCCAGCAGCCAAGTCTCCTATGTAGTCCCATTCTACAATGAGCAGTTCTTC.